Each of the 32 T cell receptor beta chains below was sequenced from the same sample in a study of T cell repertoires and HLA-DP antigens. The protocol was immunoSEQ multiplex PCR, while the TCRdb copy is restricted to in-frame clones and leaves out a portion. The table has 75,000 to 90,000 clones, about 89% seen once; the top ten hold 1.5% to 2%. These receptors lack a known antigen. Source material: CD4+ T cells from PBMCs. These TCRs come from a man between 50 and 59 years old in good health and CMV-seronegative.

The chain combines TRBV27 with TRBJ2-7; D remains unclear. In germline, CDR1 is MNHEY, CDR2 SMNVEV (reference sequence). CDR3 length: 12 amino acids. V lost 10 bases to trimming and J lost 2 bases, with 12 bases between them. CDR3 amino acids: CAIGKNPYEQYF. CDR3 nucleotide sequence: TGTGCCATAGGGAAAAATCCCTACGAGCAGTACTTC.

The chain joins TRBV4-1 to TRBJ2-7; D is perhaps TRBD1 or TRBD2 (5 bases each). The CDR3 sequence is 17 residues long. CDR1 MGHRA and CDR2 YSYEKL come from the germline V gene. Trimming took 1 base from V and 0 from J, leaving 16 bases between them. In DNA form, the CDR3 reads TGCGCCAGCAGCCAAGGGAGCCCCGGGGCGAACTCCTACGAGCAGTACTTC. The encoded protein is CASSQGSPGANSYEQYF.

The V call is TRBV28, the J call TRBJ1-2; TRBD1 agrees at 7 bases. CDR1 is MDHEN and CDR2 is SYDVKM in the germline V gene. After removal of 5 bases from V and 4 bases from J, the junction contained 4 bases not matched to a gene. This CDR3 comprises 13 residues. CDR3 sequence reads: CASSRTGSYGYTF. CDR3 coding DNA: TGTGCCAGCAGTCGGACAGGAAGCTATGGCTACACCTTC.

The chain links TRBV5-1 to TRBJ2-5, with TRBD2 identical over 8 bases. Germline V gene lookup returns CDR1 SGHRS and CDR2 YFSETQ. The CDR3 runs 16 residues. Trimming cost V 1 base and J 2 bases; bases outside gene matches: 7. The CDR3 DNA is TGCGCCAGCAGCTTGAATTGGTCGGGAGGGCAAGAGACCCAGTACTTC. This encodes CASSLNWSGGQETQYF. Based on the CDR3 plus reference TRBV5-1 and TRBJ2-5, the full variable domain is KAGVTQTPRYLIKTRGQQVTLSCSPISGHRSVSWYQQTPGQGLQFLFEYFSETQRNKGNFPGRFSGRQFSNSRSEMNVSTLELGDSALYLCASSLNWSGGQETQYFGPGTRLLVL.

The chain couples TRBV7-8 to TRBJ1-3; D ambiguous. V lost 1 base to trimming and J lost 2 bases, with 15 bases between them. This CDR3 comprises 17 residues. The germline V gene has CDR1 SGHVS and CDR2 FQNEAQ. CDR3 in amino acids: CASSLDVSAPTGNTIYF. The CDR3, as DNA: TGTGCCAGCAGCTTAGACGTGTCGGCCCCAACTGGAAACACCATATATTTT.

The genes are TRBV27 and TRBJ2-3; TRBD2 matches 11 bases. This CDR3 region has 19 residues. The J segment lost 2 bases and the V segment lost 0 bases, leaving 10 bases of the junction unmatched. CDR1 is MNHEY, CDR2 SMNVEV, per germline (reference sequence). The CDR3 DNA reads TGTGCCAGCAGTTTATCCACTCTACCGGGACTAGCGGTCACAGATACGCAGTATTTT. Its translation: CASSLSTLPGLAVTDTQYF.

This clone was found once. This chain joins TRBV6-5 and TRBJ2-7; perhaps D is TRBD1 or TRBD2 (5 bases each). The CDR3 is made up of 15 amino acids. Per the germline V gene, CDR1 is MNHEY and CDR2 is SVGAGI. Trimming pared 2 bases from V and 1 base from J, leaving 12 bases between. The chain's CDR3 is CASSYPPGPSYEQYF. DNA of the CDR3: TGTGCCAGCAGTTACCCCCCGGGGCCATCCTACGAGCAGTACTTC.

V and J are TRBV9 and TRBJ1-2; 7 bases align to TRBD1. CDR1 is SGDLS, CDR2 YYNGEE, per germline. J lost 4 bases, V lost 5 bases, and 11 bases had no gene match. The CDR3 is made up of 15 amino acids. The CDR3 coding sequence is TGTGCCAGCAGTGTTGGAGGGGGCGAGAGCTATGGCTACACCTTC. Protein: CASSVGGGESYGYTF.

V and J are TRBV6-5 and TRBJ2-3; D might be TRBD2 (6 bases). Germline V CDR1 and CDR2: MNHEY, SVGAGI. Trimming took off 5 bases at V and 5 bases at J, with 14 bases between the two ends. This CDR3 is built from 14 residues. The CDR3 nucleotides read TGTGCCAGCAGTCGCAGGGAGGCGGAAGATACGCAGTATTTT. This encodes CASSRREAEDTQYF.

This clone was counted once. The V gene is TRBV9, the J gene TRBJ2-1, with D possibly TRBD1 on 5 matching bases. Trimming removed 4 bases at V and 2 bases at J, with 13 bases between. Germline V lookup: CDR1 SGDLS, CDR2 YYNGEE. The CDR3 is made up of 15 amino acids. The CDR3: CASSQQAAPYNEQFF. The CDR3 DNA is TGTGCCAGCAGCCAACAGGCGGCCCCCTACAATGAGCAGTTCTTC.

The chain combines TRBV5-4 with TRBJ1-1; D not resolved. CDR3 length equals 11 residues. From germline, CDR1 is SGHNT and CDR2 YYREEE (reference sequence). Trimming pared 9 bases from V and 1 base from J, leaving 7 bases between. CDR3 loop: CAMKKNTEAFF. DNA for the CDR3: TGTGCCATGAAGAAGAACACTGAAGCTTTCTTT.

V usage is TRBV6-5 and J usage is TRBJ2-3; a weak D match, TRBD2 (6 bases). The ends were cut back, 8 bases at V and 4 bases at J, with 19 bases in the middle. CDR1 and CDR2 from the germline V gene are MNHEY and SVGAGI. This CDR3 comprises 15 residues. As DNA, the CDR3 is TGTGCCAGCGCAATGGGGGGAAACGGTGCAGATACGCAGTATTTT. This codes for CASAMGGNGADTQYF.

The chain recombines TRBV15 with TRBJ2-3; 7 bases agree with TRBD2. In germline, CDR1 is LNHNV, CDR2 YYDKDF (reference sequence). This CDR3 comprises 15 residues. J gave up 6 bases and V 0 bases, and 6 bases lay outside the gene matches. CDR3 coding DNA: TGTGCCACCAGCAGAGAGCCCCAGGGAGGGGATACGCAGTATTTT. Translating gives CATSREPQGGDTQYF.

This clone was recorded once. V usage is TRBV11-2 and J usage is TRBJ2-6; D might be TRBD2 (5 bases). The germline V and J ends were trimmed by 6 bases and 3 bases, with 15 bases remaining between them. CDR1 SGHAT and CDR2 FQNNGV come from the germline V gene. The CDR3 has 16 amino acids. CDR3 DNA sequence: TGTGCCAGCAGACGGATCGATCGGGGTGGGGCCAACGTCCTGACTTTC. This sequence encodes CASRRIDRGGANVLTF.

This clone showed up just once. V gene TRBV9 combines with J gene TRBJ1-2; weak D call: TRBD1 (5 bases). The CDR3 has 14 amino acids. V was clipped by 0 bases and J by 1 base, with 7 bases between them. The germline V gene has CDR1 SGDLS and CDR2 YYNGEE. CDR3 nucleotide sequence: TGTGCCAGCAGCGTAGGGGGCCTTAACTATGGCTACACCTTC. Its protein is CASSVGGLNYGYTF. Looking up the rest from reference TRBV9 and TRBJ1-2 gives the full variable domain: DSGVTQTPKHLITATGQRVTLRCSPRSGDLSVYWYQQSLDQGLQFLIQYYNGEERAKGNILERFSAQQFPDLHSELNLSSLELGDSALYFCASSVGGLNYGYTFGSGTRLTVV.

This chain links TRBV19 with TRBJ1-5; 7 nucleotides align to TRBD1. The germline V gene encodes CDR1 LNHDA and CDR2 SQIVND (reference sequence). V shed 3 bases, J shed 7 bases, and the junction held 6 bases outside the gene matches. The CDR3 extends over 14 amino acids. In DNA, the CDR3 is TGTGCCAGTAGTATTAGACAGGGAACCCAGCCCCAGCATTTT. This gives the protein CASSIRQGTQPQHF.

The rearrangement links TRBV28 to TRBJ1-5, with D unresolved. V was pared by 7 bases and J by 7 bases, with 11 bases between. This CDR3 spans 12 amino acids. Germline V gene data show CDR1 as MDHEN and CDR2 as SYDVKM. The CDR3 DNA sequence: TGTGCCAGCAATGTAGGGTCCCAGCCCCAGCATTTT. Translating gives CASNVGSQPQHF.

In its sample, this clone was seen once. V gene TRBV7-8 combines with J gene TRBJ2-2; 7 bases map to TRBD1. The germline gives CDR1 SGHVS, CDR2 FQNEAQ. This CDR3 is 15 amino acids long. J was trimmed by 4 bases and V by 0 bases; bases with no gene match: 2. CDR3 DNA sequence: TGTGCCAGCAGCTTAGCGGGACAGAGCACCGGGGAGCTGTTTTTT. Amino acids: CASSLAGQSTGELFF.

V gene TRBV28 combines with J gene TRBJ2-1, with a possible D match to TRBD2 (5 bases). V was cut by 7 bases and J by 8 bases, with 12 bases left in between. Germline V gives CDR1 MDHEN, CDR2 SYDVKM. The CDR3 runs to 12 residues. The CDR3 sequence: CASTTTSYEQFF. CDR3 DNA: TGTGCCAGCACCACCACTAGTTATGAGCAGTTCTTC.

The rearrangement uses TRBV18 and TRBJ1-1, with 7 bases aligning to TRBD1. The junction had 10 bases not matched to a gene; V was cut back by 3 bases and J by 0 bases. In germline, CDR1 is KGHSH, CDR2 LQKENI. This CDR3 is 17 amino acids long. CDR3 sequence reads: CASSPFPGQRMNTEAFF. As DNA, the CDR3 is TGTGCCAGCTCACCTTTCCCGGGACAGAGGATGAACACTGAAGCTTTCTTT.

This chain links TRBV7-2 with TRBJ1-1; D is ambiguous. Germline CDR1 reads SGHTA; CDR2 reads FQGNSA. The CDR3 has 12 residues. The V end lost 5 bases, the J end lost 10 bases, and 14 bases lay between the germline ends. Here the CDR3 reads CASSPSGMRAFF. The CDR3 DNA follows: TGTGCCAGCAGCCCGAGCGGGATGCGAGCTTTCTTT.

This clone was observed a single time. The genes are TRBV7-9 and TRBJ2-7, with TRBD2 matching 8 bases. The CDR3 has 16 residues. V lost 5 bases and J lost 0; bases outside the gene matches: 9. Germline-derived CDR1 and CDR2 are SEHNR and FQNEAQ (reference sequence). The CDR3, as DNA: TGTGCCAGCAGCCAGGGGCGGGAGGTGCCCTCCTACGAGCAGTACTTC. This gives the protein CASSQGREVPSYEQYF. Using reference TRBV7-9 and TRBJ2-7 for the parts outside the CDR3, the full variable domain is DTGVSQNPRHKITKRGQNVTFRCDPISEHNRLYWYRQTLGQGPEFLTYFQNEAQLEKSRLLSDRFSAERPKGSFSTLEIQRTEQGDSAMYLCASSQGREVPSYEQYFGPGTRLTVT.

This rearrangement joins TRBV7-2 to TRBJ1-1, with 9 bases that match TRBD1. The CDR3 is 15 residues long. With 5 bases clipped from V and 1 base from J, the junction kept 5 bases outside the gene matches. In germline, CDR1 is SGHTA, CDR2 FQGNSA. The CDR3 DNA is TGTGCCAGCAGCGGAGGGACAGGGCGGAACACTGAAGCTTTCTTT. It encodes CASSGGTGRNTEAFF.

The CDR3 protein is CASSSRTGGDYGYTF. CDR3 DNA: TGTGCCAGCAGCTCAAGGACAGGGGGAGACTATGGCTACACCTTC. The chain uses TRBV7-2 and TRBJ1-2; 10 nucleotides line up with TRBD1. Germline V CDR1 and CDR2: SGHTA, FQGNSA. With 4 bases clipped from V and 3 bases from J, the junction kept 5 bases outside the gene matches. The CDR3 is made up of 15 amino acids. The full variable domain, with the rest looked up from reference TRBV7-2 and TRBJ1-2, is GAGVSQSPSNKVTEKGKDVELRCDPISGHTALYWYRQSLGQGLEFLIYFQGNSAPDKSGLPSDRFSAERTGGSVSTLTIQRTQQEDSAVYLCASSSRTGGDYGYTFGSGTRLTVV.

V gene TRBV5-1 combines with J gene TRBJ2-7; 8 positions agree with TRBD2. This CDR3 contains 15 residues. V lost 0 bases and J lost 6; bases outside the gene matches: 8. Germline CDR1 reads SGHRS; CDR2 reads YFSETQ. The CDR3 DNA is TGCGCCAGCAGCTTGGTGGGCCGGGGGGGCGGCGAGCAGTACTTC. Residues: CASSLVGRGGGEQYF.

The DNA of the CDR3 is TGTGCCAGCAGCTTAGGAGACAGGGGGCGCGAAGGCTACACCTTC. Translating it yields CASSLGDRGREGYTF. V usage is TRBV7-9 and J usage is TRBJ1-2; 10 bases agree with TRBD1. Germline lookup yields CDR1 SEHNR and CDR2 FQNEAQ (reference sequence). With V trimmed by 1 base and J by 8 bases, 7 bases remained unmatched. The CDR3 loop spans 15 amino acids.

The J gene is TRBJ1-1, the V gene TRBV19, with D tentatively TRBD1 (5 bases). CDR3 length: 14 residues. CDR1 and CDR2 (germline): LNHDA, SQIVND (reference sequence). V was pared by 1 base and J by 4 bases, with 10 bases between. The CDR3 protein is CASSIGGGSTEAFF. CDR3 sequence (DNA): TGTGCCAGTAGTATAGGTGGGGGATCCACTGAAGCTTTCTTT.

The J gene is TRBJ2-3, the V gene TRBV10-3; 7 bases align to TRBD2. The V and J ends lost 0 bases and 2 bases, in that order; junction bases with no gene match: 5. From germline, CDR1 is ENHRY and CDR2 SYGVKD. The CDR3 totals 16 residues. The DNA of the CDR3 is TGTGCCATCAGTGAGTCGGGAAGCGGGGCCACAGATACGCAGTATTTT. It encodes CAISESGSGATDTQYF.

The chain has TRBV9 and TRBJ2-4; D possibly corresponds to TRBD1 (6 bases). Germline loops: CDR1 SGDLS, CDR2 YYNGEE. This CDR3 region has 16 residues. Trimming took 3 bases from V and 0 from J, leaving 13 bases between them. The CDR3 nucleotides read TGTGCCAGCAGCGCCACAGGGAATCTAGCCAAAAACATTCAGTACTTC. This sequence encodes CASSATGNLAKNIQYF.

This clone was detected once. This chain links TRBV27 with TRBJ1-3; no clear D. The germline V gene encodes CDR1 MNHEY and CDR2 SMNVEV (reference sequence). CDR3 length equals 14 residues. The ends were cut back, 5 bases at V and 0 bases at J, with 8 bases in the middle. CDR3 sequence: CASSPHRSGNTIYF. The DNA of the CDR3 is TGTGCCAGCAGTCCCCACCGCTCTGGAAACACCATATATTTT.

The V gene is TRBV10-3, the J gene TRBJ1-6, with D perhaps TRBD1 (6 bases). CDR3 length: 15 residues. Germline V gene data show CDR1 as ENHRY and CDR2 as SYGVKD. The V and J ends lost 4 bases and 7 bases respectively, with 14 bases between them. CDR3 DNA sequence: TGTGCCATCAGTGGGCGGGGGGCTGGGAATTCACCCCTCCACTTT. Translation: CAISGRGAGNSPLHF.

For the CDR3, the DNA is TGTGCCAGCGGTGACAGGGACGGGGATGATACGCAGTATTTT. Protein product: CASGDRDGDDTQYF. The chain carries TRBV28 and TRBJ2-3, with 7 nucleotides matching TRBD1. The V gene's germline CDR1 is MDHEN and CDR2 SYDVKM. CDR3 size: 14 residues. V was pared by 8 bases and J by 6 bases, with 11 bases of the junction left unmatched.